This T cell receptor beta chain was observed in a study of cytomegalovirus exposure and HLA in healthy donors. The PCR had 60 Vbeta and 13 Jbeta primers. Repertoires were generated with immunoSEQ multiplex PCR, while TCRdb's copy carries only in-frame clones and drops some. The sample holds some 67,000 clones, more than 80% seen once. V gave up 3 bases and J gave up 0 bases, with 7 bases separating them. Germline V gene lookup returns CDR1 SGHDT and CDR2 YYEEEE. CDR3 length equals 14 residues. Concerning this clone itself: Its antigen is undetermined.

Whole-study results and caveats: A later analysis reportedly found fewer N-insertions in an Asian-associated ancestry cluster than the roughly 680-donor mean. Researchers reported that a few CMV-associated chains were confirmed in vitro as CMV antigen-specific.

Sample: PBMCs. The chain combines TRBV5-6 with TRBJ1-3, with D possibly TRBD1 on 5 matching bases. The TCR sequence derives from a young woman in good health and CMV-seronegative. The CDR3 loop is CASSWDSSGNTIYF. The CDR3, as DNA: TGTGCCAGCAGCTGGGACTCCTCTGGAAACACCATATATTTT. Filled out from reference TRBV5-6 and TRBJ1-3, the complete variable domain reads DAGVTQSPTHLIKTRGQQVTLRCSPKSGHDTVSWYQQALGQGPQFIFQYYEEEERQRGNFPDRFSGHQFPNYSSELNVNALLLGDSALYLCASSWDSSGNTIYFGEGSWLTVV.